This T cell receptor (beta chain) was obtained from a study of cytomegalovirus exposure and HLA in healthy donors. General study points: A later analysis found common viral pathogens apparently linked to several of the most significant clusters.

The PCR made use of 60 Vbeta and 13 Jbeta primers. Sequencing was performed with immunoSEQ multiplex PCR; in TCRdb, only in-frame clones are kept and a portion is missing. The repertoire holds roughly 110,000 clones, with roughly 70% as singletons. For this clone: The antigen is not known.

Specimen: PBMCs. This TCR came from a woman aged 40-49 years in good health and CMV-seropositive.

DNA for the CDR3: TGTGCCAGCAGTGAGGGGCCCCCGGAGGGGCGGATGAATGGCTACACCTTC. Protein: CASSEGPPEGRMNGYTF. The chain uses TRBV6-4 and TRBJ1-2; TRBD1 is a possible D gene (5 bases). The V end lost 3 bases, the J end lost 6 bases, and 23 bases lay between the germline ends. CDR1 and CDR2 from the germline V gene are MRHNA and SNTAGT. This CDR3 is built from 17 residues.